This is a list of T cell receptor beta chains from one sample in a study of blood T cell repertoires in COVID-19. Profiled with immunoSEQ multiplex PCR; TCRdb holds only in-frame clones, not every one. The sample carries 180,000 or so clones, approximately 89% recorded once. The specimen sequenced was PBMCs or T cells enriched from blood (not recorded which). These receptors all stem from a young woman who had recovered from COVID-19. Each CDR3 is given with its conserved first and last residue. The order of the fields is D gene, J gene, V gene, clone size, CDR3 protein, CDR3 DNA. The D gene is left open where the match is weak. Size values are once, few and many counts, or a class for expanded clones, and some rows have none.

.,TRBJ2-7,TRBV7-9,.,CASSFSESATYEQYF,TGTGCCAGCAGCTTTTCGGAGTCGGCTACCTACGAGCAGTACTTC
.,TRBJ1-2,TRBV7-9,.,CASSPRQYYGYTF,TGTGCCAGCAGCCCTAGACAGTACTATGGCTACACCTTC
.,TRBJ2-1,TRBV18,.,CASSRGRSYNEQFF,TGTGCCAGCTCAAGGGGCCGCTCCTACAATGAGCAGTTCTTC
TRBD2,TRBJ2-1,TRBV11-3,.,CASSPRGSGRASHNEQFF,TGTGCCAGCAGCCCAAGGGGGAGCGGGAGGGCCTCCCACAATGAGCAGTTCTTC
TRBD1,TRBJ1-1,TRBV6-5,.,CASSYGTGEAFF,TGTGCCAGCAGTTACGGGACAGGCGAAGCTTTCTTT
TRBD2,TRBJ2-1,TRBV30,.,CAWSALAGGLNEQFF,TGTGCCTGGAGTGCCCTGGCGGGAGGGTTGAATGAGCAGTTCTTC
.,TRBJ2-7,TRBV11-2,once,CASSGGVYEQYF,TGTGCCAGCAGCGGCGGGGTCTACGAGCAGTACTTC
.,TRBJ2-2,TRBV18,.,CASSREYTGELFF,TGTGCCAGCTCCCGGGAGTATACCGGGGAGCTGTTTTTT
.,TRBJ2-7,TRBV3-1/TRBV3-2,.,CASSQERDLGEQYF,TGTGCCAGCAGCCAAGAGCGGGACCTGGGCGAGCAGTACTTC
TRBD2,TRBJ2-5,TRBV28,.,CASSPGGLAGVETQYF,TGTGCCAGCAGTCCTGGGGGACTAGCGGGCGTGGAGACCCAGTACTTC
TRBD1,TRBJ2-7,TRBV6-5,once,CASSYSWGRTGDEQYF,TGTGCCAGCAGTTACTCATGGGGTAGGACAGGGGACGAGCAGTACTTC
.,TRBJ1-1,TRBV6-5,few,CASKGGRENTEAFF,TGTGCCAGCAAGGGCGGGAGAGAGAACACTGAAGCTTTCTTT
.,TRBJ2-1,TRBV19,.,CASSILLRAPDEQFF,TGTGCCAGTAGTATTCTGTTGCGTGCCCCGGATGAGCAGTTCTTC
.,TRBJ2-5,TRBV29-1,.,CSVEDPRFPPEGQYF,TGCAGCGTTGAGGACCCTAGATTTCCCCCTGAGGGCCAGTACTTC
.,TRBJ2-5,TRBV19,.,CASSFSGVETQYF,TGTGCCAGTAGTTTTTCAGGGGTAGAGACCCAGTACTTC
.,TRBJ2-7,TRBV4-1,once,CASSQTIEYEQYF,TGCGCCAGCAGCCAAACGATCGAGTACGAGCAGTACTTC
.,TRBJ1-2,TRBV11-1,.,CASSSNREPNYGYTF,TGTGCCAGCAGCTCGAACAGGGAACCTAACTATGGCTACACCTTC
.,TRBJ2-3,TRBV12-3/TRBV12-4,.,CASRTDGTDTQYF,TGTGCCAGCAGGACTGATGGCACAGATACGCAGTATTTT
.,TRBJ2-2,TRBV18,.,CASSQFPRGSNTGELFF,TGTGCCAGCTCACAATTCCCTCGGGGGTCAAACACCGGGGAGCTGTTTTTT
TRBD2,TRBJ2-7,TRBV27,.,CASSPSGGTREQYF,TGTGCCAGCAGCCCCTCGGGAGGAACCCGCGAGCAGTACTTC
.,TRBJ1-4,TRBV28,many,CASSLQGDLATNEKLFF,TGTGCCAGCAGTCTACAGGGAGACCTTGCGACTAATGAAAAACTGTTTTTT
TRBD1,TRBJ1-2,TRBV7-9,once,CASSLGTAYGYTF,TGTGCCAGCAGCCTCGGGACAGCATATGGCTACACCTTC
TRBD1,TRBJ2-7,TRBV2,once,CASSGTDPRYEQYF,TGTGCCAGCAGCGGGACAGACCCTCGATACGAGCAGTACTTC
.,TRBJ2-7,TRBV2,.,CASSVGGLEYEQYF,TGTGCCAGCAGTGTGGGGGGGCTAGAATACGAGCAGTACTTC
TRBD2,TRBJ2-5,TRBV9,.,CASSFSGGTQETQYF,TGTGCCAGCAGCTTTAGCGGGGGGACTCAAGAGACCCAGTACTTC
TRBD2,TRBJ2-1,TRBV14,.,CASSLRTSGYNEQFF,TGTGCCAGCAGCCTCCGGACTAGCGGTTACAATGAGCAGTTCTTC
TRBD2,TRBJ2-1,TRBV5-1,.,CASSLEGGPHNEQFF,TGCGCCAGCAGCTTGGAGGGAGGGCCCCACAATGAGCAGTTCTTC
TRBD2,TRBJ2-7,TRBV7-2,.,CASSLRAGGSSYEQYF,TGTGCCAGCAGCTTACGGGCGGGAGGGAGCTCCTACGAGCAGTACTTC
.,TRBJ2-2,TRBV4-2,.,CASSQGRVFGGELFF,TGTGCCAGCAGCCAAGGGAGGGTGTTCGGCGGGGAGCTGTTTTTT
TRBD2,TRBJ2-1,TRBV19,.,CASSMVPSGTNEQFF,TGTGCCAGTAGTATGGTTCCTAGCGGGACAAATGAGCAGTTCTTC
.,TRBJ2-1,TRBV3-1/TRBV3-2,.,CASSQDRNRASRYNEQFF,TGTGCCAGCAGCCAAGACCGGAACAGGGCCTCTCGCTACAATGAGCAGTTCTTC
.,TRBJ1-4,TRBV6-2/TRBV6-3,few,CASSYSVPGDAEKLFF,TGTGCCAGCAGTTACTCCGTGCCAGGGGACGCTGAAAAACTGTTTTTT
.,TRBJ2-6,TRBV29-1,.,CSVGQQVISGANVLTF,TGCAGCGTTGGGCAACAGGTGATCTCTGGGGCCAACGTCCTGACTTTC
TRBD2,TRBJ2-1,TRBV6-5,.,CASRNGGASVGEQFF,TGTGCCAGCAGAAACGGGGGGGCTAGCGTGGGTGAGCAGTTCTTC
TRBD2,TRBJ2-1,TRBV24-1,.,CATSERSSGSNEQFF,TGTGCCACCAGTGAGAGATCTAGCGGGAGCAATGAGCAGTTCTTC
.,TRBJ2-2,TRBV27,.,CASSLSADFELFF,TGTGCCAGCAGTTTATCGGCAGACTTCGAGCTGTTTTTT
TRBD1,TRBJ2-7,TRBV28,.,CASSGLTGVHEQYF,TGTGCCAGCAGTGGCCTGACAGGGGTCCACGAGCAGTACTTC
.,TRBJ2-1,TRBV2,.,CASSVPDSFGGEQFF,TGTGCCAGCAGCGTCCCGGACTCCTTCGGGGGTGAGCAGTTCTTC
TRBD1,TRBJ2-7,TRBV18,once,CASSPDRAGEQYF,TGTGCCAGCTCACCAGACAGGGCTGGGGAGCAGTACTTC
.,TRBJ1-4,TRBV28,.,CASTMDVGRGEKLFF,TGTGCCAGCACCATGGATGTGGGGCGGGGTGAAAAACTGTTTTTT
TRBD2,TRBJ2-5,TRBV18,once,CASSPPASGSSETQYF,TGTGCCAGCTCACCACCCGCTAGCGGGAGCTCGGAGACCCAGTACTTC
.,TRBJ2-7,TRBV4-3,.,CASSQGGQGGSYEQYF,TGCGCCAGCAGCCAAGGGGGCCAGGGCGGTTCCTACGAGCAGTACTTC
.,TRBJ1-6,TRBV3-1/TRBV3-2,.,CASSLTSGNSPLHF,TGTGCCAGCAGCCTAACCTCGGGGAATTCACCCCTCCACTTT
TRBD2,TRBJ2-5,TRBV5-5,once,CASSLIGAGGPGETQYF,TGTGCCAGCAGCTTGATCGGCGCGGGAGGGCCGGGAGAGACCCAGTACTTC
TRBD1,TRBJ2-3,TRBV28,.,CASDMRAGQGSTDTQYF,TGTGCCAGCGATATGAGGGCGGGACAGGGTAGCACAGATACGCAGTATTTT
TRBD2,TRBJ2-3,TRBV6-1,once,CASSEASGSPDTQYF,TGTGCCAGCAGTGAAGCTAGCGGGAGCCCAGATACGCAGTATTTT
.,TRBJ2-3,TRBV25-1,.,CASSDWAVDTQYF,TGTGCCAGCAGTGATTGGGCTGTAGATACGCAGTATTTT
TRBD2,TRBJ2-7,TRBV11-2,.,CASSSGTSGFEQYF,TGTGCCAGCAGCTCGGGGACTAGCGGATTTGAGCAGTACTTC
.,TRBJ2-2,TRBV27,.,CASSLVAANTGELFF,TGTGCCAGCAGTTTAGTAGCGGCGAACACCGGGGAGCTGTTTTTT
.,TRBJ2-7,TRBV11-2,.,CASSLETGVVYEQYF,TGTGCCAGCAGCTTAGAAACGGGAGTGGTCTACGAGCAGTACTTC